The source of this T cell receptor (beta chain) is a study of somatic mutations in cytotoxic T cells in rheumatoid arthritis. Whole-study context: Some V beta antibody-stained T-cell populations were flow-sorted at nearly 100% purity, including V beta1+ cells sequenced for TCRB.

Flow cytometry served to check the purity of CD4+ and CD8+ cells, which were isolated by positive magnetic bead selection. Study outcomes and limitations: More than 20% of CD8+ cells belonged to the largest clone in about an eighth of the roughly 65 patients.

Germline CDR1 and CDR2: MDHEN and SYDVKM. The CDR3 runs to 12 residues. V trimming: 7 bases; J trimming: 3 bases; junction bases outside the gene matches: 3. Notes on this clone: What it binds is not known.

Produced via immunoSEQ multiplex PCR; TCRdb's table is partial and in-frame only. The repertoire holds about 7,000 clones, with 60% as singletons. Sample: CD8+ T cells sorted from blood. The TCR sequence derives from a woman aged 40 to 50 in good health. V usage is TRBV28 and J usage is TRBJ2-7, with 7 bases fitting TRBD1. In nucleotides, the CDR3 is TGTGCCAGCAACCCAGGGGGCTACGAGCAGTACTTC. Translation: CASNPGGYEQYF.